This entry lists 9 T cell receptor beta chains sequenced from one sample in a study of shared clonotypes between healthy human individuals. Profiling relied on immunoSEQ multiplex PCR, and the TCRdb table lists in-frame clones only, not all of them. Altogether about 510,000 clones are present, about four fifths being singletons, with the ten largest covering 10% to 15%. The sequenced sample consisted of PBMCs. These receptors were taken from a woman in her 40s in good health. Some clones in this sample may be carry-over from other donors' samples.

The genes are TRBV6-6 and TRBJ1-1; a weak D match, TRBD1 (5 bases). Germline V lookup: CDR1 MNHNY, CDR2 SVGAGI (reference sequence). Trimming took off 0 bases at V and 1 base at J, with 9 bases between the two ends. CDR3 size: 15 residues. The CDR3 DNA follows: TGTGCCAGCAGTTACTCGGGGGTCTGGAACACTGAAGCTTTCTTT. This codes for CASSYSGVWNTEAFF.

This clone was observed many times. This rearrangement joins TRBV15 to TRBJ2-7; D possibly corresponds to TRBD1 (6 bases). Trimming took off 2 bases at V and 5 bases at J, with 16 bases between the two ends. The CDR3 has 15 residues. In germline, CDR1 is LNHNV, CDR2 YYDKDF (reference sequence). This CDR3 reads CATSRLLGPGDEQYF. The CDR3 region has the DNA TGTGCCACCAGCAGACTACTAGGTCCAGGGGACGAGCAGTACTTC.

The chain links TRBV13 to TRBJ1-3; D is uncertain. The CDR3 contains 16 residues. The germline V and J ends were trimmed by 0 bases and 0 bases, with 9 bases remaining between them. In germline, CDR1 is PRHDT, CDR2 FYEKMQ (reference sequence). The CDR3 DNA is TGTGCCAGCAGCTTAGGGATCGGATTCTCTGGAAACACCATATATTTT. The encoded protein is CASSLGIGFSGNTIYF.

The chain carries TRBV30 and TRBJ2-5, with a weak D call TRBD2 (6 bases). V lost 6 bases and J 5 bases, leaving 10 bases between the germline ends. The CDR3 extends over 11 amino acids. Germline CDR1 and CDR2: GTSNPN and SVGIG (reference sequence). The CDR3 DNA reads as TGTGCCTGCTGGGGGGTTGAGACCCAGTACTTC. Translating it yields CACWGVETQYF. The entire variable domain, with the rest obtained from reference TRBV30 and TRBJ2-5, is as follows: SQTIHQWPATLVQPVGSPLSLECTVEGTSNPNLYWYRQAAGRGLQLLFYSVGIGQISSEVPQNLSASRPQDRQFILSSKKLLLSDSGFYLCACWGVETQYFGPGTRLLVL.

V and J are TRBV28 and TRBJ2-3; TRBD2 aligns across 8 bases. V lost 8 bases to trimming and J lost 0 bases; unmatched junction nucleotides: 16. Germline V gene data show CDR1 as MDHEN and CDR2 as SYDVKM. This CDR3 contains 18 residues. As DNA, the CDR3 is TGTGCCAGCCACGTCGTAGCGGGACCGCAAACTAGCACAGATACGCAGTATTTT. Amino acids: CASHVVAGPQTSTDTQYF. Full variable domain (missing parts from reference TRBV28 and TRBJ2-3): DVKVTQSSRYLVKRTGEKVFLECVQDMDHENMFWYRQDPGLGLRLIYFSYDVKMKEKGDIPEGYSVSREKKERFSLILESASTNQTSMYLCASHVVAGPQTSTDTQYFGPGTRLTVL.

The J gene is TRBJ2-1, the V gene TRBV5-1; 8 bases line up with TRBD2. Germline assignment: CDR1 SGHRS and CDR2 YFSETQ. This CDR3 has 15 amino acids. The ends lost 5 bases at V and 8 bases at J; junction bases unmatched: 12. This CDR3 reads CASRSSGTPRDEQFF. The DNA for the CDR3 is TGCGCCAGCAGAAGTAGCGGGACGCCTCGCGATGAGCAGTTCTTC.

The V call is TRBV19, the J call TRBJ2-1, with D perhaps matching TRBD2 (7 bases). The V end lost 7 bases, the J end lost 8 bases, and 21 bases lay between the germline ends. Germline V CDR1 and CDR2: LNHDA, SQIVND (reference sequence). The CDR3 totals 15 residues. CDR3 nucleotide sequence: TGTGCCAGTACGCCCAGGGGCCCTGCGGGGGATGAGCAGTTCTTC. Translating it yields CASTPRGPAGDEQFF.

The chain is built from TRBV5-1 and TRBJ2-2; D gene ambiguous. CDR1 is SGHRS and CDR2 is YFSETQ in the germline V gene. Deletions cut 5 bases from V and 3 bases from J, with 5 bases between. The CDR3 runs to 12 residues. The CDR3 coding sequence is TGCGCCAGCAGGGTAGACACCGGGGAGCTGTTTTTT. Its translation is CASRVDTGELFF.

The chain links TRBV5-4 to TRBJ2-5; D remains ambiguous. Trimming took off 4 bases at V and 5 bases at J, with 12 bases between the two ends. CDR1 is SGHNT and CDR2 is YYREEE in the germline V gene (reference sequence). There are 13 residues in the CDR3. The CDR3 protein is CASSRLVGETQYF. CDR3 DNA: TGTGCCAGCAGCCGGTTGGTGGGTGAGACCCAGTACTTC. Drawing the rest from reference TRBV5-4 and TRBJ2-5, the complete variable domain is ETGVTQSPTHLIKTRGQQVTLRCSSQSGHNTVSWYQQALGQGPQFIFQYYREEENGRGNFPPRFSGLQFPNYSSELNVNALELDDSALYLCASSRLVGETQYFGPGTRLLVL.